This is a list of T cell receptor beta chains from one sample in a study of identical twins. TCRdb processed the 5' RACE reads anew with MiXCR; each CDR3 protein has one entry. Altogether 570,000 or so distinct CDR3 sequences are present, just under 10% being singletons, with the ten largest covering 2.5% to 3%. This sample also belongs to another study, concerning yellow fever vaccine responses in identical twins.

The material sequenced was PBMCs. These receptors were taken from a woman aged 18-29 years in good health. Both conserved end residues are part of each CDR3. Fields, in order: J gene, D gene, V gene, clone size, CDR3 DNA, CDR3 protein. The D gene is left open where the match is weak. For some rows the clone size is stated as once, few or many, or as a class when expanded; others skip it.

J gene: TRBJ1-1; D gene: TRBD1; V gene: TRBV7-9; clone size: many; CDR3 DNA: TGTGCCAGCAGCTTACGGGACAGGGAAGCTTTCTTT; CDR3 protein: CASSLRDREAFF
J gene: TRBJ2-2; D gene: NA; V gene: TRBV18; clone size: few; CDR3 DNA: TGTGCCACTGAACAGGGCCATTGGGGAAGGAACACCGGGGAGCTGTTTTTT; CDR3 protein: CATEQGHWGRNTGELFF
J gene: TRBJ2-7; D gene: TRBD2; V gene: TRBV2; clone size: NA; CDR3 DNA: TGTGCCAGCAGTGAAGCGCGGGGGGCGCAGGGCGAGCAGTACTTC; CDR3 protein: CASSEARGAQGEQYF
J gene: TRBJ2-7; D gene: TRBD2; V gene: TRBV5-1; clone size: few; CDR3 DNA: TGCGCCAGCAGCTCCCAATCGGCCGGGGGGGCCCACGAGCAGTACTTC; CDR3 protein: CASSSQSAGGAHEQYF
J gene: TRBJ2-3; D gene: NA; V gene: TRBV4-3; clone size: few; CDR3 DNA: TGCGCCAGCAGCCATTCACCGTGGACAGATACGCAGTATTTT; CDR3 protein: CASSHSPWTDTQYF
J gene: TRBJ1-6; D gene: NA; V gene: TRBV12-3/TRBV12-4; clone size: many; CDR3 DNA: TGTGCCAGCCGCCTCTCGGGCGCCGTTGCTAATTCACCCCTCCACTTT; CDR3 protein: CASRLSGAVANSPLHF
J gene: TRBJ1-4; D gene: NA; V gene: TRBV27; clone size: few; CDR3 DNA: TGTGCCAGCAGCTCCCTGGGGGGGGTTGAAAAACTGTTTTTT; CDR3 protein: CASSSLGGVEKLFF
J gene: TRBJ2-5; D gene: TRBD2; V gene: TRBV12-3/TRBV12-4; clone size: few; CDR3 DNA: TGTGCCAGCAGTTTGGAAATTAGCGGGAGAAAAGAGACCCAGTACTTC; CDR3 protein: CASSLEISGRKETQYF
J gene: TRBJ2-4; D gene: TRBD1; V gene: TRBV5-1; clone size: many; CDR3 DNA: TGCGCCAGCAGCTTCAGACAGGGGGCGGACATTCAGTACTTC; CDR3 protein: CASSFRQGADIQYF
J gene: TRBJ1-2; D gene: NA; V gene: TRBV11-2; clone size: many; CDR3 DNA: TGTGCCAGCAGCTTAGGGACAGTTAGCTATGGCTACACCTTC; CDR3 protein: CASSLGTVSYGYTF
J gene: TRBJ1-6; D gene: NA; V gene: TRBV4-3; clone size: many; CDR3 DNA: TGCGCCAGCAGCCAAGATAAAGCGAATTCACCCCTCCACTTT; CDR3 protein: CASSQDKANSPLHF
J gene: TRBJ2-1; D gene: TRBD2; V gene: TRBV6-2/TRBV6-3; clone size: few; CDR3 DNA: TGTGCCAGCAGTCGACTAGCGAATGAGCAGTTCTTC; CDR3 protein: CASSRLANEQFF
J gene: TRBJ2-7; D gene: NA; V gene: TRBV28; clone size: few; CDR3 DNA: TGTGCCAGCAGTCCCCATTCGACCTTGTACGAGCAGTACTTC; CDR3 protein: CASSPHSTLYEQYF